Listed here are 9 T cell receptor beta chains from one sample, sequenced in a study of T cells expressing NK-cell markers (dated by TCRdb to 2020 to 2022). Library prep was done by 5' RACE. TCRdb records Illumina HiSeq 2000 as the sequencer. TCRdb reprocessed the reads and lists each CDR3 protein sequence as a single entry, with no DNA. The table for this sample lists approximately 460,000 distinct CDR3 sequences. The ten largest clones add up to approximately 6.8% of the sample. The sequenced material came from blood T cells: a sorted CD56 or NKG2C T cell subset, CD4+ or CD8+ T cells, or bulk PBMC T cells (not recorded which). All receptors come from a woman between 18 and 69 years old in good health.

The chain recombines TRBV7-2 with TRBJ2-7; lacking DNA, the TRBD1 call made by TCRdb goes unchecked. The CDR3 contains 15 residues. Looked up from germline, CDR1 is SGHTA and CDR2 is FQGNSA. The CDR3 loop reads CASSTPLDRFNEQYF.

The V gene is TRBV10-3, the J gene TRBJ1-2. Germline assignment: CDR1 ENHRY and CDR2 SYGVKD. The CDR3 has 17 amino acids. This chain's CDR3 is CAISESSHGGITYGYTF.

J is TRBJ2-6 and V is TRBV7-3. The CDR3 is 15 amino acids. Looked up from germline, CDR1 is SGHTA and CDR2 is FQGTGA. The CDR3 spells CASSKGGSGANVLTF. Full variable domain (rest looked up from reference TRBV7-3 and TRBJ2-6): GAGVSQTPSNKVTEKGKYVELRCDPISGHTALYWYRQSLGQGPEFLIYFQGTGAADDSGLPNDRFFAVRPEGSVSTLKIQRTERGDSAVYLCASSKGGSGANVLTFGAGSRLTVL.

CDR3 sequence: CASSQTGTEIYNSPLHF. V gene TRBV14 combines with J gene TRBJ1-6; TCRdb calls TRBD1, which cannot be checked without DNA. Germline CDR1 SGHDN, CDR2 FVKESK. The CDR3 loop spans 17 amino acids.

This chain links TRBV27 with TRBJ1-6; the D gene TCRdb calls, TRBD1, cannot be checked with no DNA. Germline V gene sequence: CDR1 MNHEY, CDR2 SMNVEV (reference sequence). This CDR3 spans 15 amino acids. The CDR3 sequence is CASRIGQGPDSPLHF.

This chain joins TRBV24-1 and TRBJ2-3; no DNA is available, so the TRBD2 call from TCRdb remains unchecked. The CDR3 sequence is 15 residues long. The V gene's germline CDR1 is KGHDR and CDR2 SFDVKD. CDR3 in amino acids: CATSALRGGDVTQYF.

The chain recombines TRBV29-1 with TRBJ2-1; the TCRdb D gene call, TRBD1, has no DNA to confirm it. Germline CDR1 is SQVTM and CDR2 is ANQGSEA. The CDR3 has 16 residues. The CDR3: CSVVGRSGDRGLEQFF.

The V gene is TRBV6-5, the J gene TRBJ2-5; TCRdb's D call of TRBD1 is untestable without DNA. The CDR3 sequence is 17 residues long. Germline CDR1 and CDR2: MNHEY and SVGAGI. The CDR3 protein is CASSFDPTGTVTETQYF.

The CDR3 protein is CASSTRGGSTDTQYF. The chain couples TRBV7-2 to TRBJ2-3; TCRdb selects TRBD1, and the lack of DNA leaves this call unchecked. The CDR3 spans 15 residues. Germline V gene data show CDR1 as SGHTA and CDR2 as FQGNSA.